This T cell receptor beta chain is from a study of blood T cell repertoires in COVID-19. Produced via immunoSEQ multiplex PCR; TCRdb's table is partial and in-frame only. The repertoire holds roughly 190,000 clones, approximately 86% seen once, with 3% to 4% in the top ten. The CDR3 is 14 residues long. Trimming took off 2 bases at V and 4 bases at J, with 9 bases between the two ends. CDR1 is SGHNT, CDR2 YENEEA, per germline. This rearrangement joins TRBV11-3 to TRBJ2-1; no clear D. The sequenced sample was peripheral blood. The clonotype was recovered from an older man with acute or convalescent COVID-19. The CDR3 is CASSLNPYYNEQFF. CDR3 nucleotide sequence: TGTGCCAGCAGCTTAAACCCCTATTACAATGAGCAGTTCTTC.